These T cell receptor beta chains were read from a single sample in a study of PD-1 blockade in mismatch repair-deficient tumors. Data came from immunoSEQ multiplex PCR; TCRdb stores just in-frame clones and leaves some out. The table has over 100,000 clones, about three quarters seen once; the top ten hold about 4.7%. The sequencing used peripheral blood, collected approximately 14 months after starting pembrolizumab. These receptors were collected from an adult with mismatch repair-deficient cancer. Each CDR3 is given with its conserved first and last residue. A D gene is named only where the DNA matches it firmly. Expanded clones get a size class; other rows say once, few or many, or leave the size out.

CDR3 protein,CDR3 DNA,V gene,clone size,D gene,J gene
CASSEYASPYGYTF,TGTGCCAGCAGTGAATATGCGTCTCCCTATGGCTACACCTTC,TRBV25-1,-,-,TRBJ1-2
CASSQVQGAQYF,TGTGCCAGCAGCCAGGTACAGGGGGCTCAGTACTTC,TRBV4-2,-,TRBD1,TRBJ2-4
CASSQDLTGGYTF,TGTGCCAGCAGCCAAGATTTGACGGGTGGCTACACCTTC,TRBV14,-,-,TRBJ1-2
CAWSFGTAMRNYGYTF,TGTGCCTGGAGTTTCGGGACAGCCATGCGGAACTATGGCTACACCTTC,TRBV30,once,TRBD1,TRBJ1-2
CAWGHSLDVGYTF,TGTGCCTGGGGACATTCCCTGGATGTTGGCTACACCTTC,TRBV30,-,-,TRBJ1-2
CAWNSGAYEQYF,TGTGCCTGGAATTCTGGGGCCTACGAGCAGTACTTC,TRBV30,-,-,TRBJ2-7
CASSKTSGTYEQYF,TGCGCCAGCAGCAAGACTAGCGGGACCTACGAGCAGTACTTC,TRBV5-1,-,TRBD2,TRBJ2-7
CASSTRDSSTGELFF,TGTGCCAGTAGTACCCGGGACAGTTCCACCGGGGAGCTGTTTTTT,TRBV19,-,TRBD1,TRBJ2-2
CASSWGGVGEQYF,TGTGCCAGCAGCTGGGGAGGGGTCGGCGAGCAGTACTTC,TRBV5-4,few,TRBD2,TRBJ2-7
CASSPQGTGHQPQHF,TGTGCCAGCAGTCCCCAGGGGACAGGTCATCAGCCCCAGCATTTT,TRBV28,-,TRBD1,TRBJ1-5
CASSLNRGLYNEQFF,TGTGCCAGCAGCTTAAACAGGGGTCTCTACAATGAGCAGTTCTTC,TRBV11-2,-,TRBD1,TRBJ2-1
CASSYKRTTYNEQFF,TGTGCCAGCAGTTACAAGCGGACTACCTACAATGAGCAGTTCTTC,TRBV6-5,-,-,TRBJ2-1
CASSSRSRKETQYF,TGTGCCAGCAGCTCAAGGTCGCGGAAGGAGACCCAGTACTTC,TRBV5-4,-,-,TRBJ2-5
CASTLMVGGEQYF,TGTGCCAGCACCCTGATGGTGGGGGGCGAGCAGTACTTC,TRBV28,-,-,TRBJ2-7
CASSMRSSYNEQFF,TGTGCCAGCAGCATGAGGAGCTCCTACAATGAGCAGTTCTTC,TRBV5-6,-,-,TRBJ2-1
CASSFAHSYEQYF,TGTGCCAGCAGCTTTGCTCATAGCTACGAGCAGTACTTC,TRBV5-6,once,-,TRBJ2-7
CASSVDYGTGGWYGYTF,TGTGCCAGCAGCGTAGACTACGGGACAGGGGGTTGGTATGGCTACACCTTC,TRBV9,once,TRBD1,TRBJ1-2
CASRREGSTDTQYF,TGTGCCAGCCGCCGAGAGGGTTCCACAGATACGCAGTATTTT,TRBV19,once,-,TRBJ2-3
CASSFGTSGNIAYEQYF,TGCGCCAGCAGCTTCGGGACTAGCGGGAACATCGCCTACGAGCAGTACTTC,TRBV5-1,-,TRBD2,TRBJ2-7
CASSPGQGGTNEKLFF,TGCGCCAGCAGCCCGGGACAGGGGGGAACTAATGAAAAACTGTTTTTT,TRBV5-1,-,TRBD1,TRBJ1-4
CASKEDGETQYF,TGTGCCAGCAAGGAGGACGGAGAGACCCAGTACTTC,TRBV2,-,-,TRBJ2-5
CASSPQGVGEKLFF,TGCGCCAGCAGCCCACAGGGGGTCGGGGAAAAACTGTTTTTT,TRBV5-1,few,TRBD1,TRBJ1-4
CASSPSRDREFANTGELFF,TGTGCCAGCAGCCCGTCCCGGGACAGGGAGTTCGCGAACACCGGGGAGCTGTTTTTT,TRBV9,once,TRBD1,TRBJ2-2
CASSGSGLAGIF,TGTGCCAGCAGCGGATCGGGACTAGCGGGAATTTTC,TRBV7-2,few,TRBD2,TRBJ2-7
CASRGTGRQSYGYTF,TGTGCCAGCAGGGGGACAGGGAGGCAATCCTATGGCTACACCTTC,TRBV27,-,TRBD1,TRBJ1-2
CASSFDLADTEAFF,TGCGCCAGCAGCTTCGATCTAGCCGACACTGAAGCTTTCTTT,TRBV5-1,-,-,TRBJ1-1
CASSLLVTGGTNEQYF,TGTGCCAGCAGCTTATTGGTCACAGGGGGTACTAATGAGCAGTACTTC,TRBV11-2,-,TRBD1,TRBJ2-7
CASRGDGIYGYTF,TGTGCCAGCAGGGGGGACGGAATCTATGGCTACACCTTC,TRBV2,-,-,TRBJ1-2
CASSQDRDGAGTQYF,TGTGCCAGCAGCCAAGATAGGGACGGCGCAGGGACCCAGTACTTC,TRBV4-2,many,-,TRBJ2-5
CASSRQASYNEQFF,TGTGCCAGCAGCCGACAGGCAAGCTACAATGAGCAGTTCTTC,TRBV11-2,once,-,TRBJ2-1
CASSSPTGVEQYF,TGTGCCAGCAGCTCACCAACAGGGGTCGAGCAGTACTTC,TRBV7-2,-,TRBD1,TRBJ2-7
CASSPTSGYYNEQFF,TGTGCCAGCAGTCCCACTAGCGGTTACTACAATGAGCAGTTCTTC,TRBV27,-,TRBD2,TRBJ2-1
CASSLGPDRHF,TGTGCCAGCAGCCTTGGACCGGACAGGCACTTC,TRBV11-3,-,TRBD1,TRBJ2-7
CACDRDSDEKLFF,TGTGCCTGTGACCGGGATTCCGATGAAAAACTGTTTTTT,TRBV30,once,-,TRBJ1-4
CASSQDRAGAPEAFF,TGTGCCAGCAGCCAAGATAGGGCAGGGGCGCCAGAAGCTTTCTTT,TRBV4-2,-,-,TRBJ1-1
CASSSGVPEAFF,TGTGCCAGCAGCTCGGGCGTTCCGGAAGCTTTCTTT,TRBV13,-,-,TRBJ1-1
CASSFGGNTEAFF,TGTGCCAGCAGCTTTGGGGGGAACACTGAAGCTTTCTTT,TRBV7-9,-,-,TRBJ1-1
CASSRGTSGGSSGEQYF,TGTGCCAGCAGTCGCGGGACTAGCGGGGGGAGTTCGGGGGAGCAGTACTTC,TRBV27,-,TRBD2,TRBJ2-7
CASSFPGGYGYTF,TGTGCCAGCAGCTTCCCGGGGGGCTATGGCTACACCTTC,TRBV7-8,-,-,TRBJ1-2
CASSPDNRVNTEAFF,TGTGCCAGCTCACCCGATAACAGGGTAAACACTGAAGCTTTCTTT,TRBV18,-,-,TRBJ1-1
CSASLAGEAFF,TGCAGTGCTAGTCTGGCAGGGGAAGCTTTCTTT,TRBV20-1,-,-,TRBJ1-1
CASSITPSGNTIYF,TGTGCCAGCAGCATCACACCATCTGGAAACACCATATATTTT,TRBV9,-,-,TRBJ1-3
CASSSQGSGNTIYF,TGCGCCAGCAGCTCCCAGGGATCTGGAAACACCATATATTTT,TRBV5-1,-,-,TRBJ1-3
CASSQGQGEQYF,TGCGCCAGCAGCCAAGGACAAGGCGAGCAGTACTTC,TRBV4-1,-,-,TRBJ2-7
CASSLRGGTEAFF,TGTGCCAGCAGCTTGAGGGGGGGCACTGAAGCTTTCTTT,TRBV11-3,-,-,TRBJ1-1
CARRSLGHQETQYF,TGTGCCAGAAGATCCCTAGGGCACCAAGAGACCCAGTACTTC,TRBV5-3,-,-,TRBJ2-5
CSVELHGGVGYTF,TGCAGCGTTGAATTACACGGGGGGGTTGGCTACACCTTC,TRBV29-1,-,-,TRBJ1-2
CASSLAGVNEQFF,TGTGCCAGCAGTTTAGCGGGCGTCAATGAGCAGTTCTTC,TRBV6-5,-,TRBD2,TRBJ2-1
CASSSSNYGYTF,TGTGCCAGCAGTTCCTCGAACTATGGCTACACCTTC,TRBV6-4,-,-,TRBJ1-2
CASSFGGLGANEQYF,TGTGCCAGCAGCTTCGGAGGACTGGGGGCCAACGAGCAGTACTTC,TRBV5-6,-,-,TRBJ2-7
CASSQEKGLNTEAFF,TGTGCCAGCAGCCAAGAGAAGGGCTTGAACACTGAAGCTTTCTTT,TRBV14,-,-,TRBJ1-1
CASSQMEGVSYGYTF,TGTGCCAGCAGCCAAATGGAGGGCGTGAGCTATGGCTACACCTTC,TRBV16,few,-,TRBJ1-2
CASSIVVGYEQYF,TGTGCCAGTAGTATAGTGGTTGGCTACGAGCAGTACTTC,TRBV19,-,-,TRBJ2-7
CASSWTSGYYEQYF,TGTGCCAGCAGCTGGACTAGCGGATACTACGAGCAGTACTTC,TRBV13,-,TRBD2,TRBJ2-7